This TCR beta chain was found in a study of T cells after somatic rescue of genetic block. CDR3 length equals 13 residues. Trimming left V 5 bases short and J 7 bases short, with 13 bases between. Looked up from germline, CDR1 is SGHDT and CDR2 is YYEEEE. Sequencing used immunoSEQ multiplex PCR; TCRdb keeps in-frame clones, though not all of them. The repertoire holds 70,000 to 95,000 clones, with about 90% as singletons. Sequenced: peripheral blood mononuclear cells (PBMCs). This TCR came from a woman aged 18 to 35. The rearrangement joins TRBV5-6 to TRBJ2-4; D is uncertain. This CDR3 is CASSWDLRNIQYF. As DNA, the CDR3 is TGTGCCAGCAGTTGGGATTTGCGGAACATTCAGTACTTC.